This T cell receptor beta chain originates from a study of T cell repertoires in cytomegalovirus infection. From germline, CDR1 is SGDLS and CDR2 YYNGEE. The CDR3 is made up of 13 amino acids. The V and J ends lost 5 bases and 4 bases respectively, with 12 bases between them. TCRdb re-analysed the reads in MiXCR, keeping a single row per CDR3 protein. The sample has 650,000 to 900,000 distinct CDR3 sequences, roughly 28% seen once; the top ten hold approximately 14%. Study results and caveats: CMV-specific TCR beta clonotypes restricted by HLA-C dominated the ex vivo response.

This clonotype was detected a few times. Its antigen is still unknown. This clonotype originated in a human donor in good health (CMV status not recorded). Some clones in this sample may be carry-over from other donors' samples. V gene TRBV9 combines with J gene TRBJ1-2; D perhaps matches TRBD1 (5 bases). The sequenced sample was cultured CD8+ T cells from PBMCs, obtained from culture after CMV antigen stimulation. The DNA for the CDR3 is TGTGCCAGCAGTGCGGGACTAGTCTATGGCTACACCTTC. It encodes CASSAGLVYGYTF.